A single sample gave rise to the 25 T cell receptor beta chains below, sequenced in a study of CD8+CD57+ T cells in acquired aplastic anemia. The template used for profiling TCR beta VDJ and CDR3 was genomic DNA. Each CDR3 protein gets one entry after TCRdb re-called the reads with MiXCR. The sample has around 200,000 distinct CDR3 sequences; around 63% are singletons. Sequenced input: sorted CD4+, CD8+, or CD8+CD57+ T cells (not recorded which) from PBMCs. The receptors come from a human donor in good health.

This clonotype came up many times. The chain recombines TRBV20-1 with TRBJ1-4; D is unresolved. Germline CDR1 is DFQATT and CDR2 is SNEGSKA (reference sequence). The V gene lost 3 bases and the J gene lost 2 bases, with 7 bases spanning the gap. The CDR3 loop spans 13 amino acids. DNA of the CDR3: TGCAGTGCTAGGGACTGGACTAATGAAAAACTGTTTTTT. This encodes CSARDWTNEKLFF.

V gene TRBV9 combines with J gene TRBJ2-7; D unclear. Germline V lookup: CDR1 SGDLS, CDR2 YYNGEE. The CDR3 covers 14 residues. The ends were cut back, 4 bases at V and 7 bases at J, with 18 bases in the middle. CDR3 nucleotide sequence: TGTGCCAGCAGCCCCCACAGTGGTCTGGTGGAGCAGTACTTC. This gives the protein CASSPHSGLVEQYF.

Concerning this clonotype itself: A read error is possible here, since a much larger clone lies one base away. The chain joins TRBV7-9 to TRBJ1-4, with a tentative D call TRBD1 (6 bases). This CDR3 is built from 14 residues. Germline CDR1 SEHNR, CDR2 FQNEAQ (reference sequence). The germline V and J ends were trimmed by 2 bases and 7 bases, with 11 bases remaining between them. This CDR3 reads CASSLRGAGEKLFF. The CDR3 nucleotides are TGTGCCAGCAGCTTACGGGGGGCGGGTGAAAAACTGTTTTTT. Full variable domain (rest looked up from reference TRBV7-9 and TRBJ1-4): DTGVSQNPRHKITKRGQNVTFRCDPISEHNRLYWYRQTLGQGPEFLTYFQNEAQLEKSRLLSDRFSAERPKGSFSTLEIQRTEQGDSAMYLCASSLRGAGEKLFFGSGTQLSVL.

The chain is built from TRBV5-1 and TRBJ2-1; 7 bases match TRBD1. V lost 2 bases and J lost 4; bases outside the gene matches: 6. From germline, CDR1 is SGHRS and CDR2 YFSETQ. CDR3 length: 15 amino acids. The CDR3 nucleotides are TGCGCCAGCAGCTTTGTCCCGGGACAGTACAATGAGCAGTTCTTC. Its protein product is CASSFVPGQYNEQFF.

With respect to this clonotype: A junction boundary mismatches the germline segment, possibly from a read error. This chain links TRBV6-4 with TRBJ2-3; TRBD1 agrees at 8 bases. The CDR3 has 15 amino acids. Germline V lookup: CDR1 MRHNA, CDR2 SNTAGT. In DNA form, the CDR3 reads TGTGCTAGCAGCGCAGGGACAGGCGAGACAGATACGCAGTATTTT. Residues: CASSAGTGETDTQYF.

This clonotype was seen many times. This chain links TRBV5-6 with TRBJ1-2; D not certain. CDR3 length: 13 residues. With 5 bases removed from V and 2 bases from J, the gap between germline ends came to 10 bases. Germline assignment: CDR1 SGHDT and CDR2 YYEEEE. The CDR3 reads CASRRRENYGYTF. The CDR3 DNA follows: TGTGCCAGCAGGCGTAGGGAGAACTATGGCTACACCTTC.

The rearrangement uses TRBV7-3 and TRBJ2-5; no definite D call. Germline V gene lookup returns CDR1 SGHTA and CDR2 FQGTGA. The length of the CDR3 is 14 residues. Trimming removed 5 bases from V and 5 bases from J, with 15 bases in between. The CDR3 DNA reads TGTGCCAGCAGCCCCCCAGTGTTTCGCGAGACCCAGTACTTC. Its translation: CASSPPVFRETQYF.

V gene TRBV7-9 combines with J gene TRBJ2-1; D remains ambiguous. Trimming pared 5 bases from V and 5 bases from J, leaving 10 bases between. CDR1 and CDR2 from the germline V gene are SEHNR and FQNEAQ (reference sequence). The CDR3 length is 13 residues. The CDR3 coding sequence is TGTGCCAGCAGCCGAGTGATAGACAATGAGCAGTTCTTC. Translated: CASSRVIDNEQFF.

The V gene is TRBV20-1, the J gene TRBJ1-2; 9 bases are a match to TRBD1. CDR3 length: 13 residues. The ends lost 5 bases at V and 4 bases at J; junction bases unmatched: 5. Germline CDR1 and CDR2: DFQATT and SNEGSKA (reference sequence). The CDR3 nucleotides are TGCAGTGCTGAGACAGGGGGGGGCTATGGCTACACCTTC. This gives the protein CSAETGGGYGYTF.

The rearrangement uses TRBV12-3 or TRBV12-4 and TRBJ1-5; 7 bases fit TRBD1. The CDR3 extends over 14 amino acids. V trimming: 6 bases; J trimming: 9 bases; junction bases outside the gene matches: 11. The CDR3 coding sequence is TGTGCCAGCAGCCAAGGGGGCACTCCCTGGCCCCAGCATTTT. Amino acids: CASSQGGTPWPQHF.

The CDR3 coding sequence is TGTGCCAGCAGCTTTTCTGTTGCAACTAATGAAAAACTGTTTTTT. Its translation: CASSFSVATNEKLFF. J is TRBJ1-4 and V is TRBV7-6; D call uncertain. With 3 bases removed from V and 0 bases from J, the gap between germline ends came to 8 bases. Germline loops: CDR1 SGHVS, CDR2 FNYEAQ. This CDR3 contains 15 residues.

This clonotype was seen at least ten times. This sequence joins TRBV12-3 or TRBV12-4 and TRBJ2-1; 11 bases fit TRBD2. J was trimmed by 0 bases and V by 5 bases; bases with no gene match: 6. There are 17 residues in the CDR3. The CDR3 DNA follows: TGTGCCAGCAGTCTATTAGCGGGAGGGAGCTCCTACAATGAGCAGTTCTTC. This encodes CASSLLAGGSSYNEQFF.

J is TRBJ2-7 and V is TRBV9; 9 bases line up with TRBD2. After removal of 2 bases from V and 4 bases from J, the junction contained 4 bases not matched to a gene. The CDR3 spans 14 residues. The germline CDR1 and CDR2 sequences are SGDLS and YYNGEE. The CDR3 nucleotides are TGTGCCAGCAGCGTGGGTAGCGGGGGATACGAGCAGTACTTC. Amino acids: CASSVGSGGYEQYF.

Remarks on this clonotype: The junction does not match germline at one end; this may be a read error. This rearrangement joins TRBV6-2 or TRBV6-3 to TRBJ1-1; D unresolved. Germline V CDR1 and CDR2: MNHEY, SVGEGT. This CDR3 comprises 12 residues. The chain's CDR3 is CASSSAGTEALF. The CDR3, as DNA: TGTGCCAGCAGTTCAGCGGGCACTGAAGCTCTCTTT.

The V call is TRBV7-2, the J call TRBJ2-3, with 14 bases lining up with TRBD2. J was trimmed by 1 base and V by 2 bases; bases with no gene match: 11. The CDR3 has 20 amino acids. Germline V lookup: CDR1 SGHTA, CDR2 FQGNSA. CDR3 coding DNA: TGTGCCAGCAGCTTAACCCCAGGACTAGCGGGGGGCTTGCGCACAGATACGCAGTATTTT. Translation gives CASSLTPGLAGGLRTDTQYF. The variable domain in full, with the rest retrieved from reference TRBV7-2 and TRBJ2-3, is GAGVSQSPSNKVTEKGKDVELRCDPISGHTALYWYRQSLGQGLEFLIYFQGNSAPDKSGLPSDRFSAERTGGSVSTLTIQRTQQEDSAVYLCASSLTPGLAGGLRTDTQYFGPGTRLTVL.

The chain uses TRBV7-2 and TRBJ2-2; D may be TRBD1 or TRBD2 (7 bases each). The CDR3 contains 14 residues. The germline V gene has CDR1 SGHTA and CDR2 FQGNSA. V was cut by 5 bases and J by 8 bases, with 15 bases left in between. The CDR3 bases are TGTGCCAGCAGCCCCCGGGGGGACAGAGGGGAGCTGTTTTTT. Protein product: CASSPRGDRGELFF.

The V call is TRBV29-1, the J call TRBJ2-7; no clear D gene. The V and J ends lost 5 bases and 0 bases respectively, with 8 bases between them. CDR3 size: 12 residues. CDR1 SQVTM and CDR2 ANQGSEA come from the germline V gene. DNA of the CDR3: TGCAGCGTTTTCGCCAGCTCCTACGAGCAGTACTTC. Translating it yields CSVFASSYEQYF.

This clonotype was observed a handful of times. The rearrangement links TRBV5-8 to TRBJ2-1, with 8 nucleotides matching TRBD2. Germline-derived CDR1 and CDR2 are SGHTS and YDEGEE. The CDR3 has 20 residues. Trimming removed 2 bases from V and 0 bases from J; junction bases left unmatched: 16. CDR3 in amino acids: CASSFPLENKRESSYNEQFF. The CDR3 bases are TGTGCCAGCAGCTTCCCTCTCGAAAATAAGCGGGAGAGCTCCTACAATGAGCAGTTCTTC.

This chain joins TRBV9 and TRBJ2-1, with 12 bases that match TRBD2. This CDR3 spans 16 amino acids. Per the germline V gene, CDR1 is SGDLS and CDR2 is YYNGEE. J lost 8 bases, V lost 3 bases, and 9 bases had no gene match. The CDR3: CASSERTSGIVDEQFF. CDR3 DNA sequence: TGTGCCAGCAGCGAAAGGACTAGCGGGATAGTCGATGAGCAGTTCTTC.

This clonotype is a singleton in its sample. The CDR3 DNA sequence: TGTGCCAGCAGTTGGGCAGGGGGTCGAGGCACTGAAGCTTTCTTT. This encodes CASSWAGGRGTEAFF. V gene TRBV12-3 or TRBV12-4 combines with J gene TRBJ1-1; TRBD1 matches at 7 bases. The CDR3 consists of 15 residues. The junction had 9 bases not matched to a gene; V was cut back by 4 bases and J by 4 bases.

The table lists this clonotype with many counts. V usage is TRBV6-5 and J usage is TRBJ2-6; TRBD1 is a possible D gene (6 bases). V lost 8 bases to trimming and J lost 0 bases, with 11 bases between them. Germline V gene lookup returns CDR1 MNHEY and CDR2 SVGAGI. The CDR3 totals 15 residues. DNA for the CDR3: TGTGCCAGCCTGGGGGCCTTCTCTGGGGCCAACGTCCTGACTTTC. Amino acids: CASLGAFSGANVLTF.

This clonotype was seen repeatedly, ten times or more. The chain's CDR3 is CSGGESFAYEQYF. The DNA for the CDR3 is TGCAGCGGGGGAGAGTCCTTTGCCTACGAGCAGTACTTC. The chain combines TRBV29-1 with TRBJ2-7, with a possible D match to TRBD2 (5 bases). CDR3 size: 13 residues. With 7 bases removed from V and 2 bases from J, the gap between germline ends came to 15 bases. CDR1 is SQVTM, CDR2 ANQGSEA, per germline.

A remark on this clonotype: The final CDR3 position lacks the conserved phenylalanine or tryptophan, pointing to a likely read error. V is TRBV25-1 and J is TRBJ2-5; D is unresolved. Trimming pared 3 bases from V and 2 bases from J, leaving 10 bases between. CDR3 size: 14 residues. Germline values: CDR1 MGHDK, CDR2 SYGVNS. The DNA for the CDR3 is TGTGCCAGCAGTGACCCCAAGGAACAAGAGACCCAGTACCTT. This gives the protein CASSDPKEQETQYL.

This clonotype was detected a few times. The genes are TRBV30 and TRBJ2-7; 9 nucleotides agree with TRBD1. The ends lost 2 bases at V and 3 bases at J; junction bases unmatched: 8. Germline V CDR1 and CDR2: GTSNPN, SVGIG (reference sequence). The CDR3 consists of 15 residues. CDR3 DNA: TGTGCCTGGAGTCGATTGGGACAGGGTTACTACGAGCAGTACTTC. Its translation: CAWSRLGQGYYEQYF.

V gene TRBV7-2 combines with J gene TRBJ1-5; D remains ambiguous. Trimming stripped 2 bases from V and 7 bases from J, with 9 bases between. This CDR3 region has 13 residues. Per germline, CDR1 SGHTA and CDR2 FQGNSA. The chain's CDR3 is CASSLSQTQPQHF. The CDR3 DNA sequence: TGTGCCAGCAGCTTAAGTCAGACCCAGCCCCAGCATTTT.